This T cell receptor beta chain was identified during a study of spatial heterogeneity in lung cancer. Overall study context: 72 TRACERx patients with early, untreated non-small cell lung cancer donated samples. The study sequenced follow-up PBMC samples when they were available, at a median of approximately 2 years after resection.

Time point specified: blood at routine non-recurrence follow-up after resection. Sequencing covered unsorted whole RNA taken from tumor, nontumor lung or frozen PBMC. The sample holds many counts of this clonotype. The CDR3 length is 16 residues. V was pared by 4 bases and J by 4 bases, with 7 bases of the junction left unmatched. Unique molecular identifiers tagged every individual TCR cDNA molecule. TCRdb reprocessed the 5' RACE reads via MiXCR and lists one record per CDR3 protein. The sample records about 36,000 distinct CDR3 sequences, around 7.6% being singletons. This chain connects TRBV12-3 or TRBV12-4 to TRBJ1-2; 12 nucleotides align to TRBD1. Specimen: PBMCs, collected at follow-up. This TCR derives from a male donor with early-stage non-small cell lung cancer. The CDR3 spells CASSSGTGGRSYGYTF. The DNA for the CDR3 is TGTGCCAGCAGTTCCGGGACAGGGGGCAGAAGCTATGGCTACACCTTC.